The clone carrying this T cell receptor beta chain has a handful of counts. Its antigen is not identified. This table comes from immunoSEQ multiplex PCR, and its TCRdb copy is limited to in-frame clones, with some not included. The sample consists of about 29,000 clones, roughly nine tenths of them appearing once. The timepoints at which blood was sampled were baseline, cycle 4 day 1, and cycle 7 day 1. CDR1 SGDLS and CDR2 YYNGEE come from the germline V gene. The CDR3 is made up of 14 amino acids. Trimming took 0 bases from V and 4 from J; bases not matched to a gene: 3. This record belongs to a study of OX40 agonist ivuxolimab in advanced cancers. Study information: Patients were given ivuxolimab, an antibody that agonizes OX40 (CD134). Whole-study findings and limits: Clonal expansion from baseline to week 6 occurred in both CD4+ and CD8+ T cells. Still undetermined is the antigen specificity of the expanded peripheral T cells.

The sequence was obtained from an adult with an advanced solid tumor such as melanoma, head and neck, liver or kidney cancer. The J gene is TRBJ2-5, the V gene TRBV9; 7 positions match TRBD2. The specimen comprised CD4+ or CD8+ T cells sorted from blood, sampled in a trial of the OX40 agonist ivuxolimab. The CDR3 DNA sequence: TGTGCCAGCAGCGTAGAACCGGGAGGAGAGACCCAGTACTTC. Translating gives CASSVEPGGETQYF.